These T cell receptor beta chains were read from a single sample in a study of T cell repertoires in cytomegalovirus infection. Each CDR3 protein gets one entry after TCRdb re-called the reads with MiXCR. This sample has fewer than 300,000 distinct CDR3 sequences, with roughly a quarter found just once. The sample consisted of PBMCs. The receptor source for this set is a human donor in good health (CMV status not recorded). Some clones in this sample may be carry-over from other donors' samples. Both conserved end residues are part of each CDR3.

v_call,cdr3_aa
TRBV20-1,CSARFRVGGYTF
TRBV7-9,CASSRPGENTEAFF
TRBV11-2,CASSSPRTGNTEAFF
TRBV10-2,CASRGSLANTEAFF
TRBV7-2,CASSRSNDRPNEKLFF
TRBV11-2,CASSLLPGGATGELFF
TRBV19,CASSRGGQGPSTGELFF
TRBV6-2/TRBV6-3,CASSKEAGGPEREQFF
TRBV20-1,CSASYGAQHF
TRBV7-9,CASSQTQHSYEQYF
TRBV7-2,CASSSPWNEQFF
TRBV6-6,CASSYWEEETQYF
TRBV6-1,CASSIDRVITEAFF
TRBV7-9,CASSPRPGQGGDTQYF
TRBV6-8,CASSYRGARDQQFF